Listed below are T cell receptor beta chains from one sample, sequenced in a study of cytomegalovirus exposure and HLA in healthy donors. The method was immunoSEQ multiplex PCR; TCRdb's version includes in-frame clones alone and lacks a portion of them. Of about 110,000 clones detected, around 77% appear once; the ten largest clones hold more than 4%. Sequencing was done on a sample of PBMCs. The receptors originated from a male donor in good health and CMV-seronegative. The CDR3 runs from the conserved cysteine through the conserved F or W. Each record gives: J gene, V gene, clone size, D gene, CDR3 DNA, CDR3 protein. The D gene is left open where the match is weak. Clone size is given for some rows only: seen once, a few or many times, or a class if the clone is expanded.

TRBJ2-7 TRBV27 - - TGTGCCAGCAGTTTATACGGCGAGCAGTACTTC CASSLYGEQYF
TRBJ2-1 TRBV5-6 - TRBD2 TGTGCCAGCAGCCAAACTAGCGGCGCCTTCGCCAATGAGCAGTTCTTC CASSQTSGAFANEQFF
TRBJ2-1 TRBV30 - TRBD2 TGTGCCTGGAGTGTACGGGCGGGAGGCAACAATGAGCAGTTCTTC CAWSVRAGGNNEQFF
TRBJ2-7 TRBV10-2 - - TGCGCCAGCAACCTACCAGGCGCTTCCGAGCAGTACTTC CASNLPGASEQYF
TRBJ2-2 TRBV5-4 - - TGTGCCAGCAGCTTCGTAGGCGGAGGGTCCACCGGGGAGCTGTTTTTT CASSFVGGGSTGELFF
TRBJ2-7 TRBV4-2 - TRBD1 TGTGCCAGCAGCGATGGACAGGGGGCCGAGCAGTACTTC CASSDGQGAEQYF
TRBJ2-2 TRBV15 - - TGTGCCACCAGCACTTGGAACACCGGGGAGCTGTTTTTT CATSTWNTGELFF
TRBJ2-1 TRBV6-6 - TRBD2 TGTGCCAGCAAGGGCGGGAGGGCGAGTGAGCAGTTCTTC CASKGGRASEQFF
TRBJ1-2 TRBV6-1 - TRBD1 TGTGCCAGCAGCACGGGACAGGGGGCCTATGGCTACACCTTC CASSTGQGAYGYTF
TRBJ2-1 TRBV5-1 - - TGCGCCAGCAGCTTTGAAGCGCTCAACAATGAGCAGTTCTTC CASSFEALNNEQFF
TRBJ2-7 TRBV11-2 - - TGTGCCAGCAGCCCAAGTTTCCAGGTTTCTCTACGTGGGCAGTACTTC CASSPSFQVSLRGQYF
TRBJ2-7 TRBV10-3 - TRBD2 TGTGCCATCAGTTCTAGCGGGAGCTACGAGCAGTACTTC CAISSSGSYEQYF
TRBJ2-3 TRBV13 - TRBD2 TGTGCCAGCAGCTACCCATCTAGCGGAAGCACAGATACGCAGTATTTT CASSYPSSGSTDTQYF
TRBJ1-2 TRBV25-1 - - TGTGCCAGCAGAGGGACTGAATATGGCTACACCTTC CASRGTEYGYTF
TRBJ2-7 TRBV5-6 few TRBD1 TGTGCCAGCAGCCCCGGACAGGGACCCTACGAGCAGTACTTC CASSPGQGPYEQYF
TRBJ1-3 TRBV4-1 few - TGCGCCAGCAGCCTGGCCCAGGGGCTTGGAAACACCATATATTTT CASSLAQGLGNTIYF
TRBJ2-5 TRBV7-9 - - TGTGCCAGCAGCCGTGGGGCAGGGGCGAAAGAGACCCAGTACTTC CASSRGAGAKETQYF
TRBJ2-7 TRBV7-9 - - TGTGCCAGCAGCCCGCCATGGGCCGAGCAGTACTTC CASSPPWAEQYF
TRBJ2-3 TRBV7-2 - - TGTGCCAGCAGCTTACTCCGTCTGGGCTGGAGCACAGATACGCAGTATTTT CASSLLRLGWSTDTQYF
TRBJ1-2 TRBV14 - - TGTGCCAGCACACAAAATGGAGGGGTAGCTGCCTACACCTTC CASTQNGGVAAYTF
TRBJ2-3 TRBV6-1 - TRBD2 TGTGCCAGCAGTGTAGCGGGAGAGGCAGATACGCAGTATTTT CASSVAGEADTQYF
TRBJ2-1 TRBV5-4 - TRBD2 TGTGCCAGCGTTACGGGAGGAAGAAACAATGAGCAGTTCTTC CASVTGGRNNEQFF
TRBJ2-2 TRBV4-2 - TRBD2 TGTGCCAGCAGCCAAGATCCCCGACTAGCGGGAGGGGCCGGGGAGCTGTTTTTT CASSQDPRLAGGAGELFF
TRBJ2-7 TRBV2 - TRBD1 TGTGCCAGGGGACAGGGGAACGAGCAGTACTTC CARGQGNEQYF
TRBJ2-5 TRBV27 - - TGTGCCAGCAGTTTTCAACAGGGTGCGGAGACCCAGTACTTC CASSFQQGAETQYF
TRBJ2-7 TRBV7-9 once - TGTGCCAGCAGCTTAGTAGCTTACGAGCAGTACTTC CASSLVAYEQYF
TRBJ1-5 TRBV6-6 - - TGTGCCAGCAGTTACGCGGGGGGGGGCAATCAGCCCCAGCATTTT CASSYAGGGNQPQHF
TRBJ2-3 TRBV2 once TRBD2 TGTGCCAGCAGTGAGGGGGCGGGAGGGGGCACAGATACGCAGTATTTT CASSEGAGGGTDTQYF
TRBJ2-1 TRBV29-1 once TRBD1 TGCAGCGTCCAACCCCGACAGGGGTATTTCTACAATGAGCAGTTCTTC CSVQPRQGYFYNEQFF
TRBJ2-1 TRBV9 - - TGTGCCAGCAGCGTAGAGGAGGGGTTCCATGAGCAGTTCTTC CASSVEEGFHEQFF
TRBJ2-7 TRBV2 few TRBD1 TGTGCCAGCAGACAAGTGGCAGGGGGCTCTTACGAGCAGTACTTC CASRQVAGGSYEQYF
TRBJ1-5 TRBV5-8 - TRBD1 TGTGCCAGCAGCTTCCGGACAGGGAATCAGCCCCAGCATTTT CASSFRTGNQPQHF
TRBJ2-2 TRBV7-6 - TRBD2 TGTGCCAGCAGCTTAGCCGCGATTTGGGGCGGGAGGGCCGACGGGGAGCTGTTTTTT CASSLAAIWGGRADGELFF
TRBJ2-3 TRBV19 - - TGTGCCAGTAGTATAGCAGGCAGAATAAGCACAGATACGCAGTATTTT CASSIAGRISTDTQYF
TRBJ2-7 TRBV27 few - TGTGCCAGCAGTTCCCGGGCGGCCGGGGAGTACTTC CASSSRAAGEYF
TRBJ2-5 TRBV25-1 - TRBD1 TGTGCCAGCAGTGACGGACAGGGGGTTTTTGGGACCCAGTACTTC CASSDGQGVFGTQYF
TRBJ1-2 TRBV10-3 - - TGTGCCATCAAGGAAATGTTAGGGCGGGGGGGCTACACCTTC CAIKEMLGRGGYTF
TRBJ2-2 TRBV12-5 - - TGTGCTAGTGGCATATACACGAACACCGGGGAGCTGTTTTTT CASGIYTNTGELFF
TRBJ1-5 TRBV7-6 - TRBD1 TGTGCCAGCAGCTTAGCCCCCGGGACAGGGGCCCGTAGCAATCAGCCCCAGCATTTT CASSLAPGTGARSNQPQHF
TRBJ2-4 TRBV5-1 - - TGCGCCAGCAGCTTTGGAGCCAGGGGCCGAACACAAAACATTCAGTACTTC CASSFGARGRTQNIQYF
TRBJ2-3 TRBV9 - TRBD2 TGTGCCAGCAGTGCTAGCGGGAAATCTAGCACAGATACGCAGTATTTT CASSASGKSSTDTQYF
TRBJ2-2 TRBV7-6 few TRBD2 TGTGCCAGCAGCTTAGGCGGGAGCTTCTCCGGGGAGCTGTTTTTT CASSLGGSFSGELFF
TRBJ2-7 TRBV7-6 few - TGTGCCAGCAGCTCCCTAGGGGCGAGGCAGTACTTC CASSSLGARQYF
TRBJ2-3 TRBV5-1 - - TGCGCCAGCAGCTTGATGGCCGTTCAAGATACGCAGTATTTT CASSLMAVQDTQYF
TRBJ2-2 TRBV27 few TRBD2 TGTGCCAGCAACGCTATGGGGCCGATTAGCGGGAGGGCTGTCGGGGAGCTGTTTTTT CASNAMGPISGRAVGELFF
TRBJ2-7 TRBV6-1 - TRBD2 TGTGCCAGCACCCGAACGGCGGGAGCTGACGAGCAGTACTTC CASTRTAGADEQYF
TRBJ1-1 TRBV14 - - TGTGCCAGCAGCCAAAATGTTATCACTGAAGCTTTCTTT CASSQNVITEAFF
TRBJ1-5 TRBV11-2 - TRBD1 TGTGCCAGCAGCCGTGGACAGGGGTATCAGCCCCAGCATTTT CASSRGQGYQPQHF
TRBJ2-5 TRBV19 - TRBD2 TGTGCCAGTAGTATCCAACTAGCGGGGGAGACCCAGTACTTC CASSIQLAGETQYF
TRBJ1-5 TRBV21-1 - - TGTGCCAGCATCCCCCAGGTGAGGGACAGACATAGCAATCAGCCCCAGCATTTT CASIPQVRDRHSNQPQHF
TRBJ1-1 TRBV29-1 - - TGCAGCGTTGAAGTCCAGGGGCTTGGCGAAGCTTTCTTT CSVEVQGLGEAFF
TRBJ2-1 TRBV10-3 once TRBD2 TGTGCCACCTGGGACTCTAGCGGGGCCTACAATGAGCAGTTCTTC CATWDSSGAYNEQFF
TRBJ1-1 TRBV5-4 - - TGTGCCAGCAGCTCCGATACAACGAACACTGAAGCTTTCTTT CASSSDTTNTEAFF
TRBJ2-4 TRBV19 - - TGTGCCAGTAGTATCCCCGGGGACAAAAACATTCAGTACTTC CASSIPGDKNIQYF
TRBJ2-3 TRBV9 - TRBD2 TGTGCCAGCAGCGCCGGCCCTTTAGCGGGAGAAGCAGATACGCAGTATTTT CASSAGPLAGEADTQYF
TRBJ2-5 TRBV13 - - TGTGCCAGCAGCTTACGTCAAGAGACCCAGTACTTC CASSLRQETQYF
TRBJ1-2 TRBV7-2 - - TGTGCCAGCAGCTTAGACGGAGTCTATGGCTACACCTTC CASSLDGVYGYTF
TRBJ2-7 TRBV5-1 - TRBD1 TGCGCCAGCAGCCCAAACCCCCTATCGGGACAGAGAAACTCCTACGAGCAGTACTTC CASSPNPLSGQRNSYEQYF
TRBJ2-3 TRBV7-6 - TRBD2 TGTGCCAGCAGCCCCAGGACTAGCGGGGGGAGCACAGATACGCAGTATTTT CASSPRTSGGSTDTQYF